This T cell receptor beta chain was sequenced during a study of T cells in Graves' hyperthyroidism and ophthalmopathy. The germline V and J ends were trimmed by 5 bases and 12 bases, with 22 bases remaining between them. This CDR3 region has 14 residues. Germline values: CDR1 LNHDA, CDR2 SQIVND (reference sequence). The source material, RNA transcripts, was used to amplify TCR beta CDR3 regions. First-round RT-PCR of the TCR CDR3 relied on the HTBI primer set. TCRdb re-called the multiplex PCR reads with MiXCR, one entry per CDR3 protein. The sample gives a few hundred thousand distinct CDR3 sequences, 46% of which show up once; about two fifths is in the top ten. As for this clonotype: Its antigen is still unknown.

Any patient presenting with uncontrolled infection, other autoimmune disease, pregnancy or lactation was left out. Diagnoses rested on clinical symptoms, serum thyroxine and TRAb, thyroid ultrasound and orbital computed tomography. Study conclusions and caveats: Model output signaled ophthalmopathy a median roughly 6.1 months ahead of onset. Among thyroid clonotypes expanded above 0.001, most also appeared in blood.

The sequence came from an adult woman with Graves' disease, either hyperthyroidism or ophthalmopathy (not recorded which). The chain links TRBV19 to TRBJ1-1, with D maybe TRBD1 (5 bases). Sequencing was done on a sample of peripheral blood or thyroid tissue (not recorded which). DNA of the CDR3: TGTGCCAGTAGTTCCGGGACTCCTGCCGCGGAGCCTTTCTTT. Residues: CASSSGTPAAEPFF.